This T cell receptor beta chain was observed in a study of T cells in Graves' hyperthyroidism and ophthalmopathy. The wider study: Blood was drawn when the patient was first diagnosed and still untreated.

Amplification targeted TCR beta CDR3 regions from RNA transcripts. An initial round of RT-PCR targeting the TCR CDR3 relied on the HTBI primer set. TCRdb reanalysed the multiplex PCR reads using MiXCR and keeps one entry per CDR3 protein. The sample lists under 250,000 distinct CDR3 sequences, about 25% occurring once. This clonotype was counted many times. The CDR3 is made up of 13 amino acids. V lost 6 bases, J lost 2 bases, and 14 bases lay in between. The V gene's germline CDR1 is DFQATT and CDR2 SNEGSKA (reference sequence). The clonotype comes from a woman aged 40 to 55 with Graves' ophthalmopathy. The V and J genes are TRBV20-1 and TRBJ2-7; D is ambiguous. Specimen: blood. In DNA, the CDR3 is TGCAGTGCAAGCCGCGGTTTGGCCTACGAGCAGTACTTC. Protein sequence: CSASRGLAYEQYF.